Each of the 17 T cell receptor beta chains below was sequenced from the same sample in a study of T-cell reconstitution after alpha-beta-depleted transplantation in children. This sample's TCRbeta library carried unique molecular identifier barcodes. TCRdb passed the PCR reads through MiXCR, listing each CDR3 protein once. The data contain about 980,000 distinct CDR3 sequences, about 30% of them seen just once; the ten biggest clones take up under 30%. The starting material was PBMCs, mostly from graft donor cells, obtained 360 days after TCRalphabeta/CD19-depleted stem cell transplant. The receptors shown here come from a boy less than two years old who had a stem cell transplant for SCID, so the T cells may come from the graft donor.

The J gene is TRBJ1-1, the V gene TRBV19; 9 bases are a match to TRBD1. This CDR3 has 14 amino acids. Germline CDR1 reads LNHDA; CDR2 reads SQIVND (reference sequence). With V trimmed by 6 bases and J by 6 bases, 8 bases remained unmatched. The CDR3 DNA is TGTGCCAGTAGAGATACAGGGGGCCGCGCTGAAGCTTTCTTT. Protein product: CASRDTGGRAEAFF.

This chain connects TRBV24-1 to TRBJ2-1; 10 bases are a match to TRBD1. Unmatched junction bases numbered 14, after V lost 5 bases and J lost 8 bases. The CDR3 is made up of 17 amino acids. Germline CDR1 KGHDR, CDR2 SFDVKD. CDR3 sequence: CATSAGPDRGRGDEQFF. Written as DNA, the CDR3 is TGTGCCACCAGTGCCGGACCCGACAGGGGGCGAGGGGATGAGCAGTTCTTC.

This clonotype was seen ten or more times. The chain combines TRBV10-3 with TRBJ2-5; 12 bases align to TRBD2. With 7 bases clipped from V and 1 base from J, the junction kept 10 bases outside the gene matches. Germline V lookup: CDR1 ENHRY, CDR2 SYGVKD. This CDR3 is built from 17 residues. The CDR3 coding sequence is TGTGCCATCAAGGAGCCCGGACTAGCGGGGTCCCAAGAGACCCAGTACTTC. This translates into CAIKEPGLAGSQETQYF.

The V and J genes are TRBV11-2 and TRBJ2-3; TRBD1 might be the D (5 bases). The CDR3 has 14 amino acids. V lost 3 bases to trimming and J lost 2 bases, with 9 bases between them. Germline V gives CDR1 SGHAT, CDR2 FQNNGV. Here the CDR3 DNA reads TGTGCCAGCAGCTTGGGGCTATACACAGATACGCAGTATTTT. This codes for CASSLGLYTDTQYF.

This clonotype was recorded a few times. This may come from a read error, since a much larger clone is one base off. The V gene is TRBV6-1, the J gene TRBJ1-5, with D unresolved. There are 14 residues in the CDR3. CDR1 is MNHNS and CDR2 is SASEGT in the germline V gene. The DNA of the CDR3 is TGTGCCAGCAGCCCCGGCTATGGCAATCAGACCCAGCATTTT. Amino acid sequence: CASSPGYGNQTQHF.

This clonotype was observed a few times. The chain links TRBV20-1 to TRBJ1-2; the D is unclear. The CDR3 runs 16 residues. Per the germline V gene, CDR1 is DFQATT and CDR2 is SNEGSKA (reference sequence). V gave up 3 bases and J gave up 2 bases, with 19 bases separating them. As DNA, the CDR3 is TGCAGTGCTAGTGAGCTAGGAAGGGCAGGCAACTATGGCTACACCTTC. This encodes CSASELGRAGNYGYTF.

This clonotype has more than one count but fewer than ten. The chain links TRBV6-5 to TRBJ1-1; D possibly corresponds to TRBD1 (5 bases). The V end was cut by 6 bases, the J end by 1 base, with 18 bases between. This CDR3 has 16 amino acids. CDR1 MNHEY and CDR2 SVGAGI come from the germline V gene. This CDR3 reads CASRSIVGGENTEAFF. CDR3 in DNA: TGTGCCAGCAGGAGTATTGTGGGGGGGGAGAACACTGAAGCTTTCTTT.

This clonotype was observed a few times. The chain employs TRBV20-1 and TRBJ2-6; D unclear. CDR3 length: 12 amino acids. Germline V gene lookup returns CDR1 DFQATT and CDR2 SNEGSKA (reference sequence). V shed 5 bases and J shed 7 bases, with 9 bases lying between them. The CDR3 loop reads CSAGRPANVLTF. CDR3 DNA sequence: TGCAGTGCTGGGCGGCCAGCCAACGTCCTGACTTTC.

V and J are TRBV5-6 and TRBJ2-5; tentatively, D is TRBD1 (6 bases). This CDR3 is 14 amino acids long. Trimming pared 3 bases from V and 2 bases from J, leaving 11 bases between. CDR1 and CDR2 from the germline V gene are SGHDT and YYEEEE. This CDR3 is CASSSGTFQETQYF. DNA for the CDR3: TGTGCCAGCAGCTCCGGGACATTTCAAGAGACCCAGTACTTC.

The V and J genes are TRBV27 and TRBJ1-1; possible D gene TRBD1, 5 bases. The CDR3 has 14 amino acids. Germline assignment: CDR1 MNHEY and CDR2 SMNVEV (reference sequence). Trimming removed 8 bases from V and 4 bases from J, with 17 bases in between. The CDR3 DNA follows: TGTGCCAGCGGCGTTTCGTCGACAGCCACTGAAGCTTTCTTT. It is translated as CASGVSSTATEAFF.

V gene TRBV4-1 combines with J gene TRBJ1-1; D ambiguous. CDR1 and CDR2 from the germline V gene are MGHRA and YSYEKL. The germline V and J ends were trimmed by 1 base and 3 bases, with 12 bases remaining between them. This CDR3 has 15 residues. CDR3 in amino acids: CASSQATFSDTEAFF. In DNA form, the CDR3 reads TGCGCCAGCAGCCAAGCGACTTTTAGTGACACTGAAGCTTTCTTT.

V and J are TRBV4-2 and TRBJ2-3; 8 bases agree with TRBD2. The CDR3 has 18 amino acids. Trimming at V came to 0 bases and at J to 1 base, leaving 9 bases not matched to a gene. The germline gives CDR1 LGHNA, CDR2 YNFKEQ. CDR3 sequence reads: CASSQDRAVAGRTDTQYF. DNA of the CDR3: TGTGCCAGCAGCCAAGATAGGGCAGTAGCGGGGCGCACAGATACGCAGTATTTT.

This chain links TRBV5-4 with TRBJ1-5, with D maybe TRBD1 (5 bases). The CDR3 contains 17 residues. The V end lost 2 bases, the J end lost 4 bases, and 19 bases lay between the germline ends. The germline CDR1 and CDR2 sequences are SGHNT and YYREEE (reference sequence). CDR3 nucleotide sequence: TGTGCCAGCAGCTTAAGCTCCGGGGCCCGCCTAAATCAGCCCCAGCATTTT. Translated: CASSLSSGARLNQPQHF.

The table lists this clonotype with a few counts. This chain joins TRBV5-1 and TRBJ1-1; a possible D gene is TRBD1 (5 bases). There are 14 residues in the CDR3. Between the trimmed V and J ends, which lost 2 bases and 5 bases, there was a span of 13 bases. CDR1 and CDR2 (germline): SGHRS, YFSETQ. In nucleotides, the CDR3 is TGCGCCAGCAGCTTATACTCCGGGGGGACTGAAGCTTTCTTT. It codes for CASSLYSGGTEAFF.

The gene calls are TRBV5-1 and TRBJ1-2; no reliable D call. CDR3 length: 14 residues. Trimming took off 1 base at V and 2 bases at J, with 9 bases between the two ends. Per the germline V gene, CDR1 is SGHRS and CDR2 is YFSETQ. The CDR3 loop reads CASSLFPGNYGYTF. The DNA for the CDR3 is TGCGCCAGCAGCTTGTTTCCGGGCAACTATGGCTACACCTTC. Supplemented by reference TRBV5-1 and TRBJ1-2, the full variable domain reads KAGVTQTPRYLIKTRGQQVTLSCSPISGHRSVSWYQQTPGQGLQFLFEYFSETQRNKGNFPGRFSGRQFSNSRSEMNVSTLELGDSALYLCASSLFPGNYGYTFGSGTRLTVV.

This clonotype has just a few counts. The V and J genes are TRBV9 and TRBJ2-3, with 11 bases that match TRBD2. V was clipped by 6 bases and J by 2 bases; unmatched bases: 11. The CDR3 is made up of 17 amino acids. The germline gives CDR1 SGDLS, CDR2 YYNGEE. The CDR3 DNA sequence: TGTGCCAGCAAAGGTAGCGGGGGGGTACTTCACACAGATACGCAGTATTTT. This codes for CASKGSGGVLHTDTQYF.

The chain is built from TRBV7-9 and TRBJ2-4, with unresolved D. The germline CDR1 and CDR2 sequences are SEHNR and FQNEAQ (reference sequence). Trimming left V 2 bases short and J 8 bases short, with 19 bases between. The CDR3 spans 16 residues. Here the CDR3 DNA reads TGTGCCAGCAGCTTAATCGGACCCGACCAAAAAGACATTCAGTACTTC. Its protein is CASSLIGPDQKDIQYF.